Here is one TCR beta chain with its context. Its recognized antigen is unknown. No much larger clone exists at a distance of one base, and base qualities are not known. Each collaborating institution followed its own protocols to collect whole blood in K2EDTA tubes. For TCRbeta analysis, collaborator samples were shipped as frozen whole blood, as isolated PBMCs, or as DNA extracted from either sample type. These data belong to a study of blood T cell repertoires in COVID-19 (dated by TCRdb to 2018 to 2020). General notes on the study: Samples from collaborators originated in the United States, Italy and Spain and spanned both the acute and convalescent phases of COVID-19. The samples were drawn from the first 160 participants of the ongoing ImmuneRACE study and from 950 to 1,500 subjects provided by 6 global collaborators. Nearly every sample came with metadata listing a de-identified subject ID, COVID-19 status, age in years and sex. Where HLA class I and class II types were available, the types were taken from metadata supplied by the sample provider, not from assay-based typing. The prospective study material was composed of cDNA or gDNA derived from T cells, B-cell-depleted T cells, or PBMCs. Subjects who had been exposed to COVID-19, were actively infected with it, or had recovered from it provided the deeply sampled blood TCRbeta repertoires that made up the dataset. The repertoires were made available in a free public database intended to serve as a resource for research on the immune response to SARS-CoV-2. What the research found in general, with its limitations: Clinical and demographic metadata were provided uncurated, with the amount varying by source and participant.

The immunoSEQ Assay, a bias-controlled multiplex PCR, was used to amplify TCRbeta CDR3 regions from genomic DNA. Processing in the source paper ran as follows. The number of nucleated cells in each sample was estimated from the amplification of reference gene primers within the assay. To quantify the absolute abundance of each unique TCRbeta CDR3 rearrangement, sequence reads were collapsed and filtered. For each sample, productive Simpson clonality was calculated as the square root of Simpson's diversity index across productive rearrangements. Drawn from immuneACCESS, this table holds only the in-frame rearrangements with V and J called that TCRdb kept. Clones are partly lost; checked studies trace under half to an unresolved V gene and leave the rest unexplained. V, J and clone size derive from that table, while D and trimming were established from the DNA sequence. This sample gives around 300,000 clones in total; roughly 88% of them show up just once. The ten largest clones capture more than 3% of the sample.

The CDR3 covers 15 residues, taking in both the cysteine and the phenylalanine. Only the CDR3 DNA is retained, 45 bases long and in frame from the first base. Clipping removes 1 base from V and 4 bases from J, with 5 as the unmatched junction base count. CDR1 LGHNT and CDR2 FRNRAP are derived from the germline V gene. The clonotype comes from a woman in her 50s with active or convalescent COVID-19. This chain is built from TRBV12-5 and TRBJ1-2, with 8 bases matching TRBD1. The sequenced material came from peripheral blood. The nucleotide sequence is given as TGTGCTAGTGGTTTGGGCAGGGGGCCCGGCTATGGCTACACCTTC. Its translation reads: CASGLGRGPGYGYTF.